These 28 T cell receptor beta chains came from one sample sequenced in a study of shared clonotypes between healthy human individuals. The data were produced by immunoSEQ multiplex PCR, yet TCRdb's version contains in-frame clones alone and is incomplete. Of 1,400,000 or so clones detected, 98% appear once; the ten largest clones hold 0.36%. The sample comprised naive CD4+ T cells sorted from blood. Noted subset: CD45RA+ positively selected. Every receptor here comes from a man aged 25-40 years in good health.

The rearrangement uses TRBV7-9 and TRBJ2-7; 8 bases align to TRBD2. The CDR3 contains 14 residues. V was clipped by 3 bases and J by 4 bases; unmatched bases: 5. Germline-derived CDR1 and CDR2 are SEHNR and FQNEAQ (reference sequence). The CDR3 DNA reads as TGTGCCAGCAGCTTTAGCGGGAACAGTTACGAGCAGTACTTC. It translates to CASSFSGNSYEQYF.

The DNA for the CDR3 is TGTGCCAGCAGCTTAGTCGACAACTCCTACGAGCAGTACTTC. As protein: CASSLVDNSYEQYF. V usage is TRBV7-9 and J usage is TRBJ2-7; D gene unclear. Germline V gene sequence: CDR1 SEHNR, CDR2 FQNEAQ (reference sequence). The CDR3 extends over 14 amino acids. V dropped 1 base and J dropped 0 bases, with 7 bases sitting between them.

The chain joins TRBV6-5 to TRBJ1-1; unclear D gene. The length of the CDR3 is 13 residues. V lost 4 bases to trimming and J lost 0 bases, with 6 bases between them. In germline, CDR1 is MNHEY, CDR2 SVGAGI. The chain's CDR3 is CASSFRMNTEAFF. In nucleotides, the CDR3 is TGTGCCAGCAGTTTTCGGATGAACACTGAAGCTTTCTTT.

V and J are TRBV6-6 and TRBJ2-4; 8 bases map to TRBD1. With 4 bases clipped from V and 3 bases from J, the junction kept 5 bases outside the gene matches. The CDR3 extends over 15 amino acids. Germline V CDR1 and CDR2: MNHNY, SVGAGI (reference sequence). CDR3 in amino acids: CASSWDRWDKNIQYF. CDR3 sequence (DNA): TGTGCCAGCAGTTGGGACAGGTGGGACAAAAACATTCAGTACTTC.

V and J are TRBV7-8 and TRBJ1-1; D call uncertain. The CDR3 extends over 13 amino acids. Between the trimmed V and J ends, which lost 4 bases and 4 bases, there was a span of 10 bases. CDR1 and CDR2 from the germline V gene are SGHVS and FQNEAQ. Here the CDR3 reads CASSSSLATEAFF. The CDR3, as DNA: TGTGCCAGCAGCTCCTCTCTGGCCACTGAAGCTTTCTTT. Combining the CDR3 with reference TRBV7-8 and TRBJ1-1 gives the whole variable domain GAGVSQSPRYKVAKRGQDVALRCDPISGHVSLFWYQQALGQGPEFLTYFQNEAQLDKSGLPSDRFFAERPEGSVSTLKIQRTQQEDSAVYLCASSSSLATEAFFGQGTRLTVV.

J is TRBJ1-1 and V is TRBV19, with D unclear. This CDR3 is 15 amino acids long. Germline CDR1 is LNHDA and CDR2 is SQIVND (reference sequence). Trimming removed 7 bases at V and 1 base at J, with 16 bases between. The CDR3 sequence: CASTPLRSRNTEAFF. DNA of the CDR3: TGTGCCAGTACCCCCCTGAGGTCGAGGAACACTGAAGCTTTCTTT.

This chain joins TRBV15 and TRBJ2-1; D might be TRBD1 (6 bases). Germline CDR1 and CDR2: LNHNV and YYDKDF (reference sequence). The CDR3 loop spans 15 amino acids. The V gene lost 1 base and the J gene lost 4 bases, with 11 bases spanning the gap. CDR3 in amino acids: CATSRVGTKYNEQFF. Written as DNA, the CDR3 is TGTGCCACCAGCAGAGTAGGGACAAAATACAATGAGCAGTTCTTC.

The sample holds one count of this clone. The chain employs TRBV25-1 and TRBJ2-7; D uncertain. In germline, CDR1 is MGHDK, CDR2 SYGVNS. The CDR3 has 13 residues. V was shortened by 4 bases and J by 6 bases, with 13 bases between the two germline ends. The CDR3 here is CASSVTNSREQYF. CDR3 DNA sequence: TGTGCCAGCAGTGTTACTAATTCCCGCGAGCAGTACTTC.

This clone was seen once. V usage is TRBV6-1 and J usage is TRBJ2-1; 10 bases match TRBD2. The CDR3 spans 15 residues. In germline, CDR1 is MNHNS, CDR2 SASEGT. V gave up 6 bases and J gave up 4 bases; unmatched junction bases: 6. CDR3 in amino acids: CASSVTSGDYNEQFF. The CDR3 region has the DNA TGTGCCAGCAGCGTTACTAGCGGGGATTACAATGAGCAGTTCTTC.

The chain joins TRBV18 to TRBJ1-3; tentative D call: TRBD1 (6 bases). V lost 3 bases, J lost 4 bases, and 19 bases lay in between. The CDR3 sequence is 17 residues long. Germline values: CDR1 KGHSH, CDR2 LQKENI. CDR3 coding DNA: TGTGCCAGCTCACCCCCTGGACAAGGGGGGCTCGGAAACACCATATATTTT. This codes for CASSPPGQGGLGNTIYF.

The chain combines TRBV6-5 with TRBJ2-2; possible D gene TRBD2, 6 bases. Per germline, CDR1 MNHEY and CDR2 SVGAGI. V was pared by 2 bases and J by 0 bases, with 10 bases between. CDR3 length equals 16 residues. CDR3 residues: CASSYRAGPNTGELFF. CDR3 coding DNA: TGTGCCAGCAGTTACCGCGCGGGACCGAACACCGGGGAGCTGTTTTTT.

The V gene is TRBV4-3, the J gene TRBJ2-1; no clear D. Trimming left V 0 bases short and J 4 bases short, with 13 bases between. The CDR3 is 16 amino acids. Germline CDR1 LGHNA, CDR2 YSLEER. The DNA of the CDR3 is TGCGCCAGCAGCCAAGATGCGGTCCCAGCGTACAATGAGCAGTTCTTC. Translating it yields CASSQDAVPAYNEQFF.

The chain recombines TRBV5-1 with TRBJ2-1, with TRBD1 matching 7 bases. The germline V gene has CDR1 SGHRS and CDR2 YFSETQ. With V trimmed by 0 bases and J by 0 bases, 3 bases remained unmatched. The CDR3 runs to 16 residues. CDR3 nucleotides: TGCGCCAGCAGCTTGGCAGGGGGAACCTCCTACAATGAGCAGTTCTTC. This codes for CASSLAGGTSYNEQFF. The full variable domain, in which reference TRBV5-1 and TRBJ2-1 provide the parts outside the CDR3, is KAGVTQTPRYLIKTRGQQVTLSCSPISGHRSVSWYQQTPGQGLQFLFEYFSETQRNKGNFPGRFSGRQFSNSRSEMNVSTLELGDSALYLCASSLAGGTSYNEQFFGPGTRLTVL.

This chain connects TRBV7-8 to TRBJ2-2, with D possibly being TRBD2 (6 bases). The CDR3 loop spans 15 amino acids. Germline V lookup: CDR1 SGHVS, CDR2 FQNEAQ. Between the trimmed V and J ends, which lost 6 bases and 5 bases, there was a span of 16 bases. The CDR3 bases are TGTGCCAGCAGAAAGTCGTGGGCGGGAACCGGGGAGCTGTTTTTT. Its translation is CASRKSWAGTGELFF.

The gene calls are TRBV29-1 and TRBJ2-1, with D possibly being TRBD1 (6 bases). The CDR3 has 13 amino acids. Germline CDR1 reads SQVTM; CDR2 reads ANQGSEA. The V end was cut by 7 bases, the J end by 4 bases, with 14 bases between. Here the CDR3 reads CSGSGTLYNEQFF. As DNA, the CDR3 is TGCAGCGGCTCCGGGACACTATACAATGAGCAGTTCTTC.

This chain links TRBV7-9 with TRBJ1-1; D might be TRBD1 (5 bases). CDR1 and CDR2 (germline): SEHNR, FQNEAQ (reference sequence). This CDR3 contains 13 residues. Trimming took off 4 bases at V and 3 bases at J, with 9 bases between the two ends. CDR3 sequence reads: CASSWGGDTEAFF. The CDR3 DNA sequence: TGTGCCAGCAGCTGGGGGGGTGACACTGAAGCTTTCTTT.

The genes are TRBV2 and TRBJ1-4; D call uncertain. The CDR3 has 15 residues. V lost 4 bases, J lost 4 bases, and 13 bases lay in between. In germline, CDR1 is SNHLY, CDR2 FYNNEI. CDR3 sequence (DNA): TGTGCCAGCAGTGGCACGAACCTTCGTAATGAAAAACTGTTTTTT. Protein product: CASSGTNLRNEKLFF.

The V gene is TRBV4-3, the J gene TRBJ2-3; D assignment may be TRBD1 or TRBD2 (5 bases each). V dropped 1 base and J dropped 5 bases, with 13 bases sitting between them. The length of the CDR3 is 15 residues. The germline V gene has CDR1 LGHNA and CDR2 YSLEER. The CDR3 spells CASSQAGPFGDTQYF. CDR3 DNA sequence: TGCGCCAGCAGCCAAGCGGGACCCTTCGGAGATACGCAGTATTTT.

V usage is TRBV6-5 and J usage is TRBJ2-3, with 9 bases aligning to TRBD2. V trimming: 2 bases; J trimming: 4 bases; junction bases outside the gene matches: 7. CDR1 and CDR2 (germline): MNHEY, SVGAGI. The CDR3 runs to 16 residues. This CDR3 reads CASSYVAGAYPDTQYF. The DNA for the CDR3 is TGTGCCAGCAGTTACGTAGCGGGAGCTTACCCAGATACGCAGTATTTT.

The chain joins TRBV7-2 to TRBJ2-5, with 7 bases matching TRBD2. CDR1 is SGHTA and CDR2 is FQGNSA in the germline V gene. The CDR3 consists of 15 residues. V trimming: 6 bases; J trimming: 5 bases; junction bases outside the gene matches: 12. CDR3 DNA sequence: TGTGCCAGCAGACGGACTCGCGGGAGTCGGGAGACCCAGTACTTC. Protein: CASRRTRGSRETQYF.

This chain uses TRBV7-6 with TRBJ2-7; 9 bases agree with TRBD2. The CDR3 has 14 amino acids. The germline gives CDR1 SGHVS, CDR2 FNYEAQ. J lost 3 bases, V lost 5 bases, and 5 bases had no gene match. The DNA for the CDR3 is TGTGCCAGCAGCACCGGACTAGCGAGCTACGAGCAGTACTTC. Translation: CASSTGLASYEQYF. Full variable domain (remainder filled in from reference TRBV7-6 and TRBJ2-7): GAGVSQSPRYKVTKRGQDVALRCDPISGHVSLYWYRQALGQGPEFLTYFNYEAQQDKSGLPNDRFSAERPEGSISTLTIQRTEQRDSAMYRCASSTGLASYEQYFGPGTRLTVT.

The chain recombines TRBV4-3 with TRBJ2-2, with TRBD2 identical over 14 bases. The germline V gene has CDR1 LGHNA and CDR2 YSLEER. The junction had 6 bases not matched to a gene; V was cut back by 2 bases and J by 4 bases. The CDR3 is 18 amino acids. The CDR3 DNA follows: TGCGCCAGCAGCCAAAGACTAGCGGGAGGGCCGGGCACCGGGGAGCTGTTTTTT. Amino acid sequence: CASSQRLAGGPGTGELFF.

V gene TRBV5-1 combines with J gene TRBJ2-5, with TRBD2 matching 8 bases. Germline lookup yields CDR1 SGHRS and CDR2 YFSETQ. The CDR3 consists of 14 residues. The junction had 3 bases not matched to a gene; V was cut back by 2 bases and J by 3 bases. The CDR3 region is CASSFGTSEETQYF. CDR3 bases: TGCGCCAGCAGCTTTGGGACTAGTGAAGAGACCCAGTACTTC. Looking up the rest from reference TRBV5-1 and TRBJ2-5 gives the full variable domain: KAGVTQTPRYLIKTRGQQVTLSCSPISGHRSVSWYQQTPGQGLQFLFEYFSETQRNKGNFPGRFSGRQFSNSRSEMNVSTLELGDSALYLCASSFGTSEETQYFGPGTRLLVL.

CDR3: CASSIDRDRGIYF. CDR3 bases: TGTGCCAGCAGCATAGACCGGGACAGGGGAATATACTTC. The chain couples TRBV5-4 to TRBJ2-7; TRBD1 matches 10 bases. The CDR3 has 13 amino acids. The germline V gene encodes CDR1 SGHNT and CDR2 YYREEE (reference sequence). Losses at the gene ends were 4 bases for V and 13 bases for J; bases not matched to a gene: 11.

V is TRBV6-5 and J is TRBJ2-7; 10 bases agree with TRBD2. Germline-derived CDR1 and CDR2 are MNHEY and SVGAGI. The ends lost 5 bases at V and 4 bases at J; junction bases unmatched: 8. The CDR3 length is 15 residues. The CDR3 is CASSPSLAGVYEQYF. CDR3 sequence (DNA): TGTGCCAGCAGTCCCTCCCTAGCGGGAGTATACGAGCAGTACTTC.

The chain recombines TRBV7-9 with TRBJ1-1, with D maybe TRBD1 (5 bases). Germline V gives CDR1 SEHNR, CDR2 FQNEAQ (reference sequence). The CDR3 has 14 residues. Deletions cut 5 bases from V and 5 bases from J, with 15 bases between. The CDR3 DNA reads as TGTGCCAGCAGCAAGGACGCCGGGGGGACTGAAGCTTTCTTT. Amino acids: CASSKDAGGTEAFF.

The CDR3 DNA reads TGCGCCAGCAGTGAGTCGGCGTTAGGGACCCAGTACTTC. Translating it yields CASSESALGTQYF. This chain connects TRBV10-1 to TRBJ2-5, with no clear D. The germline V gene has CDR1 WNHNN and CDR2 SYGVQD (reference sequence). CDR3 length: 13 amino acids. The ends were cut back, 0 bases at V and 7 bases at J, with 9 bases in the middle.

The rearrangement links TRBV10-1 to TRBJ2-7, with 7 positions matching TRBD1. Germline assignment: CDR1 WNHNN and CDR2 SYGVQD (reference sequence). The CDR3 spans 13 residues. After removal of 0 bases from V and 8 bases from J, the junction contained 4 bases not matched to a gene. The DNA for the CDR3 is TGCGCCAGCAGTGAGTCACTACAGGGGAAGCAGTACTTC. The encoded protein is CASSESLQGKQYF.